This TCR beta chain was observed in a study of T cells in women clearing cervical HPV infection (dated by TCRdb to the late 2010s). At the level of the whole study: Cases were roughly 24 women with histologically confirmed HPV16-related CIN3 or worse, including 2 invasive cancers. The 25 or so controls were women who cleared a single incident HPV16 infection within 12 months without developing precancer or cancer. Blood from cases was drawn at the visit where the lesion was first identified, while blood from controls was drawn once the infection was no longer detected. For cases, a median interval of about 140 days, with an interquartile range of roughly 80 to 200 days, was observed between lesion detection and blood sampling. Since only a few of the women had HLA typing available, the possibility that HLA type was acting as a confounder could not be ruled out. An exploratory proof-of-principle case-control study, nested within the Guanacaste HPV Natural History Study in Costa Rica, was conducted to compare TCR repertoires across cervical HPV16 outcomes. Cases were matched to controls by age within five years and by the year the sample was collected. Median age was roughly 33 years in cases versus 38 to 45 in controls, and baseline characteristics did not differ significantly. In the parent cohort, some 10,000 women aged 18 or older were enrolled in Guanacaste, Costa Rica, during about 1993 to 1994 and were followed for seven years. As quality controls, five blinded duplicates were added to each group, bringing the total to approximately 60 samples made up of 50 or so participants and some ten replicates.

The full study reports these points: The cross-sectional design could not show whether associations preceded infection or resulted from it; effector/memory subsets and HPV-specific T cells were not isolated. CIN3+ cases had significantly higher TCR repertoire richness than controls across sequencing depths, but evenness did not differ between the groups. Because the number of T cells in each sample was unknown, differences in richness could reflect differing T-cell content rather than repertoire biology. Random forest classifiers that combined richness and V gene abundances separated cases from controls with an estimated AUC of about 0.8. Lower TRBV6-7 relative abundance was observed in cases than in controls (around 0.1% versus 0.15%; Bonferroni P = 0.0008).

Every participant had a single incident cervical HPV16 infection, and prevalent HPV16 infections were excluded. Cervical HPV DNA was detected with MY09/MY11 PCR, and genotyping was done by dot-blot hybridization. Fifteen mL of heparinized blood was centrifuged, after which the buffy coat was aliquoted, frozen at -30 degrees C, and then stored at -80 degrees C. Genomic DNA was extracted from buffy coat specimens using QIAGEN kits. Looking up the germline V gene yields CDR1 SGHAT and CDR2 FQNNGV. Including the terminal cysteine and phenylalanine, the CDR3 comprises 15 residues. The 36 bases shown cover part of the CDR3, and their frame starts at base 1. In the case of this clone: Its cognate antigen has yet to be identified. The read terminates 3 residues ahead of where the CDR3 ends, so the germline J gene completes it.

TCR beta CDR3 regions were amplified by multiplex PCR using the immunoSEQ assay from an average of roughly 1,200 ng genomic DNA per sample. To correct primer bias, the assay used a complete synthetic TCR repertoire to set an amplification baseline. The amplicons were sequenced on the Illumina platform. In the original analysis: Sequence errors were corrected by clustering with frequency ratios and a modified nearest-neighbor algorithm, and the sequences were then analyzed in the immunoSEQ Analyzer using IMGT gene definitions. TCR richness and evenness were averaged over 20 rarefaction repeats at each rarefaction depth, excluding samples with fewer sequences than the depth. V, D and J gene relative abundances were compared between groups with Wilcoxon rank sum tests, applying FDR correction. Blinded duplicates gave an intraclass correlation of around 96% for TCR richness and an average of roughly 76% across around 70 gene segments. TCRdb carries this immuneACCESS record with in-frame sequences only. Its versions omit some clonotypes, under half of them owing to an unresolved V gene in the studies checked, with the rest unexplained. From that table come the V and J calls and clone size; the DNA was used to work out D and trimming. This sample's clone table shows more than 20,000 clones. Clones ranked in the top ten supply approximately 2.5% of the sample.

This clonotype was sampled from a woman aged 18-70 years with a cervical HPV16 infection that either progressed to CIN3+ or cleared (not recorded which). The sample consisted of blood buffy coat. The rearrangement combines TRBV11-2 with TRBJ2-3, with 7 bases aligning to TRBD2. The CDR3 region has the sequence CASSFLAGVGETQYF. The part of the CDR3 DNA that was read is TGTGCCAGCAGCTTCCTCGCGGGAGTCGGGGAGACG.